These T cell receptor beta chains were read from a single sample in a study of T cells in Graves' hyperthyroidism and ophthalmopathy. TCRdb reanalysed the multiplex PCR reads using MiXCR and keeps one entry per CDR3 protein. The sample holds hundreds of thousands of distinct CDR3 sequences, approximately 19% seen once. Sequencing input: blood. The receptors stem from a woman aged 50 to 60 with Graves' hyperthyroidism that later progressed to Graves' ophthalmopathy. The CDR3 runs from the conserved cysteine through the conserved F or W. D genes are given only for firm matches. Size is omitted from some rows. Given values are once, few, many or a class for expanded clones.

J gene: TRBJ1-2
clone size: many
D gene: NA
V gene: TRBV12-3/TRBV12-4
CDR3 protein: CASSFGPTNYGYTF
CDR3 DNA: TGTGCCAGCAGTTTTGGTCCAACTAACTATGGCTACACCTTC

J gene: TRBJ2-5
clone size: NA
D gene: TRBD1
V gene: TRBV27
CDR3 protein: CASSSRQGLGETQYF
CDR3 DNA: TGTGCCAGCAGTTCGCGACAGGGGTTGGGAGAGACCCAGTACTTC

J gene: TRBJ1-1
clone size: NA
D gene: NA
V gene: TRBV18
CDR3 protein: CASSPTGLYGEAFF
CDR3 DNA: TGTGCCAGCTCACCGACGGGGCTATACGGTGAAGCTTTCTTT

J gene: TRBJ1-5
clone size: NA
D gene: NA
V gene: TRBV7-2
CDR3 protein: CASSNGPGRLPQHF
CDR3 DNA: TGTGCCAGCAGCAACGGACCGGGCCGCCTGCCCCAGCATTTT

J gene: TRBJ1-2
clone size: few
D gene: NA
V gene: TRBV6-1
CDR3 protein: CASSRAAGNYGYTF
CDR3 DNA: TGTGCCAGCAGTAGGGCGGCGGGGAACTATGGCTACACCTTC

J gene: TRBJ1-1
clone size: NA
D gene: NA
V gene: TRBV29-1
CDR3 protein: CSVERVYAEAFF
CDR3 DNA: TGCAGCGTTGAAAGGGTCTACGCTGAAGCTTTCTTT

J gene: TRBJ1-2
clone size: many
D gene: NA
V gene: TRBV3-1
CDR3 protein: CASSSRRGKSNYGYTF
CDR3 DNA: TGTGCCAGCAGCTCGAGGCGGGGGAAGTCTAACTATGGCTACACCTTC

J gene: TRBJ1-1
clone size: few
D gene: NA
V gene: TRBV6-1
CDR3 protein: CASSIGGGGTEAFF
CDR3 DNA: TGTGCCAGCAGTATCGGGGGAGGGGGCACTGAAGCTTTCTTT

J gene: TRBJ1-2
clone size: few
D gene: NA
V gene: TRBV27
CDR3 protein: CASRKGAVAGYTF
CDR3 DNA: TGTGCCAGCAGAAAAGGGGCTGTCGCTGGCTACACCTTC

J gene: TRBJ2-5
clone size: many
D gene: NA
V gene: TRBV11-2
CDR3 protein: CASSLTPEGYQETQYF
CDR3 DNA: TGTGCCAGCAGCTTGACTCCTGAGGGTTACCAAGAGACCCAGTACTTC

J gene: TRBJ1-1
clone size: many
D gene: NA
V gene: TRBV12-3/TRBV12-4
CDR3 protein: CASSRNGTPVGAFF
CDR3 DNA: TGTGCCAGCAGTCGTAACGGGACACCGGTAGGAGCTTTCTTT

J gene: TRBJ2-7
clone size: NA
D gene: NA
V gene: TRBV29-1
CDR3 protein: CSARTGTNSHEQYF
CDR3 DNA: TGCAGCGCCCGAACCGGGACAAATTCCCACGAGCAGTACTTC

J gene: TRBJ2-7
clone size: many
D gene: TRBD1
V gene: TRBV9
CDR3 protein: CASSPRQGSPYEQYF
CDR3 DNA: TGTGCCAGCAGCCCGCGACAGGGATCCCCCTACGAGCAGTACTTC

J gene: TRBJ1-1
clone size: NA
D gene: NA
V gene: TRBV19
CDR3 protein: CASSPIGYTEAFF
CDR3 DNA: TGTGCCAGTAGTCCCATAGGGTACACTGAAGCTTTCTTT

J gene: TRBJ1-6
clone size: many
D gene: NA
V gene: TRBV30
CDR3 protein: CAWSPTGRDSPLHF
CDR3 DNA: TGTGCCTGGAGTCCTACAGGGCGGGACTCACCCCTCCACTTT

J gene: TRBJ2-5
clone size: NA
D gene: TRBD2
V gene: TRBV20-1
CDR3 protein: CSARPLAGDLETQYF
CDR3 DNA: TGCAGTGCTCGCCCTTTAGCGGGGGATCTGGAGACCCAGTACTTC

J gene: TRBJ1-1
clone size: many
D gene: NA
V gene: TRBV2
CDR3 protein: CASSDYGAQTEAFF
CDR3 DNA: TGTGCCAGCAGTGACTACGGGGCGCAAACTGAAGCTTTCTTT

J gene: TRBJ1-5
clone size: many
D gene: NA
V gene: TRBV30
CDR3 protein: CAWSVLGYSNQPQHF
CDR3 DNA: TGTGCCTGGAGTGTACTGGGCTATAGCAATCAGCCCCAGCATTTT

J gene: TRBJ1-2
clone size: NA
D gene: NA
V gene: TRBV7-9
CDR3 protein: CASSGVDYGYTF
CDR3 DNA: TGTGCCAGCAGCGGAGTGGACTATGGCTACACCTTC

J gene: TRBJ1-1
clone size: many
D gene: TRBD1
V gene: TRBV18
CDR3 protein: CATIGQGGGNTEAFF
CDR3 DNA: TGTGCCACCATAGGACAGGGAGGAGGGAACACTGAAGCTTTCTTT

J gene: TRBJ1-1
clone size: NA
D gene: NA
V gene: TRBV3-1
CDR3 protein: CASQEDLTAEAFF
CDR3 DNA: TGTGCCTCCCAAGAGGACCTTACGGCTGAAGCTTTCTTT

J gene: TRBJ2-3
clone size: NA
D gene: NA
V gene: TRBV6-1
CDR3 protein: CASSPGTTTDTQYF
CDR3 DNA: TGTGCCAGCAGCCCCGGGACAACCACAGATACGCAGTATTTT

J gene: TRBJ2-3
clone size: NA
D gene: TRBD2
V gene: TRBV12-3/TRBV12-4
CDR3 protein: CASTASGGLADTQYF
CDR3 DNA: TGTGCCAGCACCGCAAGCGGGGGGCTTGCTGATACGCAGTATTTT

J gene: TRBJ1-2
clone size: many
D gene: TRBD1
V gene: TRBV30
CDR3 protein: CAWSGRQGRSNYGYTF
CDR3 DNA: TGTGCCTGGAGTGGGAGACAGGGGAGATCTAACTATGGCTACACCTTC

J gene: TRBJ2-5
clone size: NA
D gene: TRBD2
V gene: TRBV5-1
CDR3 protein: CASSLGTSHETQYF
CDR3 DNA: TGCGCCAGCAGCTTGGGGACTAGCCATGAGACCCAGTACTTC

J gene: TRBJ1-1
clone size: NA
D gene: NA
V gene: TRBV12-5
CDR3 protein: CASGLGIGGAANTEAFF
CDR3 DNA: TGTGCTAGTGGTTTAGGGATTGGAGGGGCCGCGAACACTGAAGCTTTCTTT

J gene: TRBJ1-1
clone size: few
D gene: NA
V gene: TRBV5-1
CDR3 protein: CASSPRGGLGTEAFF
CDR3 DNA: TGCGCCAGCAGCCCACGGGGGGGGCTGGGCACTGAAGCTTTCTTT

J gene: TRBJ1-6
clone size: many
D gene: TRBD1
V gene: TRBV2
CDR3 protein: CASSTGGDSPLHF
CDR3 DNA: TGTGCCAGCAGTACAGGGGGCGATTCACCCCTCCACTTT

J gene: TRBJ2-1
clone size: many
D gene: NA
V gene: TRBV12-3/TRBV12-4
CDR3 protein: CASSHPGSSYNEQFF
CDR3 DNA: TGTGCCAGCTCACACCCGGGGAGCTCCTACAATGAGCAGTTCTTC

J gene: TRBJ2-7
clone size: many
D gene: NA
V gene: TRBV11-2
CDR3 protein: CATAGNYEQYF
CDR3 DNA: TGTGCCACCGCCGGGAACTACGAGCAGTACTTC

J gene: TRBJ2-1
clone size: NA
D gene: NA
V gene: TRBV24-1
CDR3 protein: CATSDLLGGEQFF
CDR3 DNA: TGTGCCACCAGTGATTTGCTGGGAGGTGAGCAGTTCTTC

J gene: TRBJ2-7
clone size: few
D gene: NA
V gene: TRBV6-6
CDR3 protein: CASSYSRGGRDEQYF
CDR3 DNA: TGTGCCAGCAGTTACTCTAGGGGGGGCCGCGACGAGCAGTACTTC

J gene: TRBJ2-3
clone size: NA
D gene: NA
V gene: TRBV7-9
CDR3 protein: CASSSSASSSTDTQYF
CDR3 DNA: TGTGCCAGCAGCTCCTCCGCCTCATCTAGCACAGATACGCAGTATTTT

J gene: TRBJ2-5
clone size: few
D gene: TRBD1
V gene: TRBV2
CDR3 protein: CASRARTGGLETQYF
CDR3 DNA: TGTGCCAGCAGGGCCAGGACAGGGGGCTTGGAGACCCAGTACTTC

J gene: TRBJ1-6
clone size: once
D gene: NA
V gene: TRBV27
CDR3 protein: CASSLDSLISPLHF
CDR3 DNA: TGTGCCAGCAGTTTAGACAGTCTTATTTCACCCCTCCACTTT

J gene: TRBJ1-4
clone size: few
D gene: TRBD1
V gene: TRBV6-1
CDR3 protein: CASSQTKTGTGKRKLFF
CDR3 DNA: TGTGCCAGCAGTCAAACCAAAACCGGGACAGGGAAGAGGAAACTGTTTTTT

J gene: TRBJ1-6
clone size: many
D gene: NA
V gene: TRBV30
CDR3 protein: CAWSDRNNSPLHF
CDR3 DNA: TGTGCCTGGAGTGACAGAAATAATTCACCCCTCCACTTT

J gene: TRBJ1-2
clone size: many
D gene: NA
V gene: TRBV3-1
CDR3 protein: CASSGDSTLRGYTF
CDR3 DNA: TGTGCCAGCAGCGGAGACAGTACCCTACGGGGCTACACCTTC

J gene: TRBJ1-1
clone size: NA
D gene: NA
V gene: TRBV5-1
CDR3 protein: CASSLRPSNTEAFF
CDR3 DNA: TGCGCCAGCAGCTTGCGGCCGTCGAACACTGAAGCTTTCTTT